Listed below are T cell receptor beta chains from one sample, sequenced in a study of CD8+CD57+ T cells in acquired aplastic anemia. TCRdb recomputed calls from the reads with MiXCR, one row per CDR3 protein. The sample gives around 220,000 distinct CDR3 sequences, around 49% of which show up once; just under 20% is in the top ten. What was sequenced was sorted CD4+, CD8+, or CD8+CD57+ T cells (not recorded which) from PBMCs. The receptors shown here come from a human donor with aplastic anemia. Both conserved end residues are part of each CDR3. A D gene is named only where the DNA matches it firmly. Some rows have no size entry. The others give once, few or many, or a class for an expanded clone.

>TRBJ1-2|TRBV5-1|TRBD1|-
TGCGCCAGCAGCTTAGGCGGGGGAGGGGGCCCCACCTATGGCTACACCTTC
CASSLGGGGGPTYGYTF
>TRBJ1-6|TRBV15|-|-
TGTGCCACCAGCAGAGATCGTCGGCCACCCCTCCACTTT
CATSRDRRPPLHF
>TRBJ2-7|TRBV10-3|TRBD1|few
TGTGCCATCAACCCGGACAGGGCCGGCTACGAGCAGTACTTC
CAINPDRAGYEQYF
>TRBJ2-7|TRBV2|-|-
TGTGCCAGCAGGGCGGGACAGTTCCCCTCTTGG
CASRAGQFPSW
>TRBJ2-3|TRBV29-1|TRBD2|few
TGCAGCGTTGACCCTCGACTAGCGGGCCTAGGGCAGTATTTT
CSVDPRLAGLGQYF
>TRBJ2-7|TRBV28|-|few
TGTGCCAGCTCGACAATACTACACGAGCAGTACTTC
CASSTILHEQYF
>TRBJ1-1|TRBV15|-|once
TGTGCCACCAGCAGAGGATCGGCAGTCGTGGGCACTGAAGCTTTCTTT
CATSRGSAVVGTEAFF
>TRBJ2-7|TRBV19|-|many
TGTGCCAGTAGTATCTCAGGGGACGAGCAGTACTTC
CASSISGDEQYF
>TRBJ1-1|TRBV7-9|-|-
TGTGCCAGCAGCTCTGGACACCTCCTGAACACTGAAGCTTTCTTT
CASSSGHLLNTEAFF
>TRBJ2-6|TRBV11-2|-|many
TGTGCCAGCAGCTCAGCAGCCGGGTCTAGAGCCAACGTCCTGACTTTC
CASSSAAGSRANVLTF
>TRBJ1-2|TRBV9|-|-
TGTGCCAGCAGCGTAGGCTGGGGACGCGGAGGGGACTATGGCTACACCTTC
CASSVGWGRGGDYGYTF
>TRBJ2-3|TRBV30|TRBD1|-
TGTGCCTGGAGGACTTCCGGGACAGGGGGCACAGATACGCAGTATTTT
CAWRTSGTGGTDTQYF
>TRBJ2-7|TRBV9|-|-
TGTGCCAGCAGCGCCTACGGCCGTAGCTCCTACGAGCAGTACTTC
CASSAYGRSSYEQYF
>TRBJ2-3|TRBV11-2|-|many
TGTGCCAGCAGCTTAGGGGCGTTACCTGGCACAGATACGCAGTATTTT
CASSLGALPGTDTQYF
>TRBJ1-1|TRBV29-1|-|many
TGCAGCGTTGAAGCAGGGTGGAGCACTGAAGCTTTCTTT
CSVEAGWSTEAFF
>TRBJ1-5|TRBV20-1|-|-
TGCAGTGCTAGGTTCCCCTCGAGAGCTACCAATCAGCCCCAGCATTTT
CSARFPSRATNQPQHF
>TRBJ1-4|TRBV15|-|-
-
CATSMDRVMNNSPLHFGRNEKLFF
>TRBJ2-3|TRBV4-3|TRBD2|-
TGCGCCAGCAGCCAAGTTCCGCGGGGGGGGTTAGCTAGCACAGATACGCAGTATTTT
CASSQVPRGGLASTDTQYF
>TRBJ1-6|TRBV19|TRBD1|-
TGTGCCAGCGGGGACAGGGTTGCTAATTCACCCCTCCACTTT
CASGDRVANSPLHF
>TRBJ1-1|TRBV9|-|-
TGTGCCAGCAGCGTATTAAATTTGGGGGAAGCTTTCTTT
CASSVLNLGEAFF
>TRBJ2-7|TRBV7-8|TRBD1|-
TGTGCCAGCAGAGGACAGGGAAACTACGAGCAGTACTTC
CASRGQGNYEQYF
>TRBJ2-1|TRBV20-1|TRBD2|-
TGCAGTGCCTCAACTGGGACTAGCTGGGGCAATGAGCAGTTCTTC
CSASTGTSWGNEQFF
>TRBJ2-5|TRBV15|-|-
TGTGCCACCAGCAGAGATCGCGGAGGTGCAGAGACCCAGTACTTC
CATSRDRGGAETQYF
>TRBJ1-3|TRBV5-1|-|few
TGCGCCAGCAGTTTAGAGTCGGACACCTCTGGAAACACCATATATTTT
CASSLESDTSGNTIYF
>TRBJ1-2|TRBV2|-|-
TGTGCCAGCGGTAACAGGATTGTGGGATCCGGCTACACCTTC
CASGNRIVGSGYTF
>TRBJ2-3|TRBV7-9|-|-
TGCGCCAGCAGCCAAAGCCCGGGTCCAAGCACAGATACGCAGTATTTT
CASSQSPGPSTDTQYF
>TRBJ1-1|TRBV4-1|-|many
TGCGCCAGCAGCCAGGGCTGGGGTAACACTGAAGCTTTCTTT
CASSQGWGNTEAFF
>TRBJ1-1|TRBV2|TRBD1|-
TGTGCCAGCAGGGGGGGACAGTCCTTGGAAGCTTTCTTT
CASRGGQSLEAFF
>TRBJ1-3|TRBV19|-|-
TGTGCCAGTAGTATAGCAGGAATTGGGAACACCATATATTTT
CASSIAGIGNTIYF
>TRBJ1-2|TRBV29-1|-|-
TGCAGCGTTGAAGTCCCGATGGGGTATAACTATGGCTACACCTTC
CSVEVPMGYNYGYTF
>TRBJ2-7|TRBV7-9|-|-
TGTGCCAGCAGCTTAACAAAGGGCCCTACCTACGAGCAGTACTTC
CASSLTKGPTYEQYF
>TRBJ2-3|TRBV6-5|TRBD2|many
TGTGCCAGCAGTCCAAGCGGGGGGGCCGATACGCAGTATTTT
CASSPSGGADTQYF